This T cell receptor (beta chain) was recorded in a study of T-cell memory formation after mild COVID-19. Study-wide results and caveats: Clones contracting over day 15 to 85 were CD4/CD8 balanced, with later expanders leaning CD4+.

With 6 bases removed from V and 8 bases from J, the gap between germline ends came to 11 bases. In germline, CDR1 is SGHTA, CDR2 FQGNSA. This CDR3 comprises 12 residues. Worth noting for this clonotype: Its matching antigen is unknown.

TCRalpha and TCRbeta libraries used 5'RACE with constant-segment primers and UMIs. TCRdb ran MiXCR on the 5' RACE reads and lists one entry per CDR3 protein. The sample has about 540,000 distinct CDR3 sequences, roughly 20% seen once. The chain is built from TRBV7-2 and TRBJ2-1; tentatively, D is TRBD2 (6 bases). This sequence was found in an adult woman who had mild COVID-19 (a few samples of this study predate the infection). Cell type and time point are not known. Input material: PBMCs or a T cell subset sorted from them (not recorded which). The CDR3 spells CASRGWEDEQFF. The CDR3 nucleotides read TGTGCCAGCAGGGGGTGGGAGGATGAGCAGTTCTTC. The entire variable domain, with the rest obtained from reference TRBV7-2 and TRBJ2-1, is as follows: GAGVSQSPSNKVTEKGKDVELRCDPISGHTALYWYRQSLGQGLEFLIYFQGNSAPDKSGLPSDRFSAERTGGSVSTLTIQRTQQEDSAVYLCASRGWEDEQFFGPGTRLTVL.